This paragraph covers one TCR beta chain sequence. The antigen is undetermined. From 5'RACE with constant-segment primers came TCR alpha and TCR beta cDNA libraries that carried sample barcodes and UMIs. Using its own MiXCR run on the 5' RACE reads, TCRdb lists one record per CDR3 protein. Of approximately 560,000 distinct CDR3 sequences listed, roughly 17% are singletons. Germline V gene lookup returns CDR1 MNHEY and CDR2 SVGAGI. Trimming shortened V by 4 bases and J by 4 bases, and 17 bases separated the two germline ends. CDR3 length: 16 residues. The record originates from a study of T-cell memory formation after mild COVID-19. Across the study: Among the donors, TCR clusters were largely specific to each donor. General study results and limits: Contracting CD4+ clones were located mainly in CM and EM, and CD8+ clones in EMRA. Pre-infection memory held some responding clones, suggesting pre-existing cross-reactive T cells responded.

The clonotype originates from an adult woman who had mild COVID-19 (a few samples of this study predate the infection). Cell type and time point are not known. Sequencing was carried out using PBMCs or a T cell subset sorted from them (not recorded which). The chain couples TRBV6-5 to TRBJ1-5, with D hard to call. CDR3 sequence: CASSSGSGLRNQPQHF. CDR3 coding DNA: TGTGCCAGCAGTTCGGGCTCCGGGTTGAGGAATCAGCCCCAGCATTTT.